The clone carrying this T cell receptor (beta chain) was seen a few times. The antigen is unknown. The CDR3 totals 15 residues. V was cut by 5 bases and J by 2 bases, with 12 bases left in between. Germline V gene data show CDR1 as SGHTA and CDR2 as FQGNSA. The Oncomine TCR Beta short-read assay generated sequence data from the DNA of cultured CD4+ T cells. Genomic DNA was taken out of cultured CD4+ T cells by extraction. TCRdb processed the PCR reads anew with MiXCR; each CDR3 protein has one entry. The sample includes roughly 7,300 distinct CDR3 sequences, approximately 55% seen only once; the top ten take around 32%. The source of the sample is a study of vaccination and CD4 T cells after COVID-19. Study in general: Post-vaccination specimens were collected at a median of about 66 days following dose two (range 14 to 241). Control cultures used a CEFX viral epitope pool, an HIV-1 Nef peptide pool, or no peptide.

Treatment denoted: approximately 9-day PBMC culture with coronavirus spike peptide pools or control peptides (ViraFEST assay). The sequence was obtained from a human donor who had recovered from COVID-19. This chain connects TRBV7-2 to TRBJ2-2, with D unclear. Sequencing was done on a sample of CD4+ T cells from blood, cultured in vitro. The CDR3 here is CASSATSFNTGELFF. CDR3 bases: TGTGCCAGCAGCGCCACAAGCTTCAACACCGGGGAGCTGTTTTTT.